One and the same sample provided the 14 T cell receptor beta chains below, sequenced in a study of shared clonotypes between healthy human individuals (dated by TCRdb to about 2020). The method behind the library was the immunoSEQ multiplex PCR assay. TCRdb took over this immuneACCESS table, retaining in-frame rearrangements with V and J assigned. Such tables are incomplete; in checked studies, under half of the missing clones stem from an unresolved V gene, and the remainder is unexplained. The sample data list around 1.9 million clones, and about 92% of these were observed just once. Under 2% of the sample is in the top ten clones. CD8 naive samples were obtained by positive selection for CCR7 among CD45RO-negative cells, yielding a CD45RA+CCR7+ population from which TemRA cells were excluded. Sequenced input: naive CD8+ T cells from PBMCs. In light of the paper, this sample's cell subset or site label describes: CD45RA+CCR7+. These TCRs come from a man aged 18 to 35 in good health. Some clones in this sample may be carry-over from other donors' samples.

This clone appeared once. The chain recombines TRBV6-5 with TRBJ2-1; D perhaps matches TRBD1 (6 bases). The V end was cut by 6 bases, the J end by 4 bases, with 16 bases between. CDR3 size: 15 residues. Germline V gives CDR1 MNHEY, CDR2 SVGAGI. The CDR3 DNA reads TGTGCCAGCAGAAGCAACAGGGAAATTTACAATGAGCAGTTCTTC. Translated, it gives CASRSNREIYNEQFF.

In DNA, the CDR3 is TGTGCCAGCAGCTTAAACCCCCCCCGAGCCACCGGGGAGCTGTTTTTT. Amino acids: CASSLNPPRATGELFF. The genes are TRBV7-3 and TRBJ2-2; no clear D. CDR3 length: 16 residues. In germline, CDR1 is SGHTA, CDR2 FQGTGA. Trimming shortened V by 1 base and J by 4 bases, and 13 bases separated the two germline ends.

The V gene is TRBV7-2, the J gene TRBJ2-7; 9 positions match TRBD2. The germline CDR1 and CDR2 sequences are SGHTA and FQGNSA. The CDR3 totals 15 residues. The V segment lost 5 bases and the J segment 5 bases; nucleotides outside the gene matches: 10. DNA for the CDR3: TGTGCCAGCAGCAGCCGTAGCGGGAGCACCCACGAGCAGTACTTC. This translates into CASSSRSGSTHEQYF.

This clone was seen more than once but under ten times. This same CDR3 is encoded by further DNA sequences in the sample. The DNA for the CDR3 is TGTGCCTGGAGTGTATCAAACACTGAAGCTTTCTTT. Translated, it gives CAWSVSNTEAFF. The chain combines TRBV30 with TRBJ1-1, with no clear D. Trimming took 0 bases from V and 2 from J, leaving 4 bases between them. CDR1 is GTSNPN and CDR2 is SVGIG in the germline V gene (reference sequence). The CDR3 loop spans 12 amino acids.

The chain carries TRBV14 and TRBJ2-3; possibly TRBD2 for D (6 bases). The CDR3 consists of 16 residues. Trimming shortened V by 4 bases and J by 0 bases, and 14 bases separated the two germline ends. CDR1 is SGHDN and CDR2 is FVKESK in the germline V gene. CDR3 DNA sequence: TGTGCCAGCAGCCTTTTCCTGACTAGTAGCACAGATACGCAGTATTTT. It codes for CASSLFLTSSTDTQYF.

This chain connects TRBV9 to TRBJ2-3, with TRBD2 as a possible D gene (5 bases). The V gene lost 0 bases and the J gene lost 6 bases, with 17 bases spanning the gap. CDR3 length: 16 residues. Germline loops: CDR1 SGDLS, CDR2 YYNGEE. CDR3 coding DNA: TGTGCCAGCAGCGTAGGTCAGGACTCCTTTGGGGATACGCAGTATTTT. It encodes CASSVGQDSFGDTQYF.

The chain uses TRBV9 and TRBJ1-1, with 11 bases that match TRBD1. Trimming at V came to 4 bases and at J to 1 base, leaving 12 bases not matched to a gene. Per germline, CDR1 SGDLS and CDR2 YYNGEE. CDR3 length equals 18 residues. In nucleotides, the CDR3 is TGTGCCAGCAGCCCGTCCCCCAGGACAGGGGGCGAGAACACTGAAGCTTTCTTT. This encodes CASSPSPRTGGENTEAFF.

The chain couples TRBV2 to TRBJ2-3, with TRBD2 matching over 10 bases. Germline CDR1 SNHLY, CDR2 FYNNEI. This CDR3 has 15 amino acids. The V gene end was trimmed by 6 bases and the J gene end by 5 bases; junction bases not matched to a gene: 8. CDR3 protein: CASRRLAGEGDTQYF. The CDR3 coding sequence is TGTGCCAGCAGACGCCTAGCGGGAGAGGGAGATACGCAGTATTTT.

V and J are TRBV5-1 and TRBJ2-4, with TRBD1 as a possible D gene (7 bases). Germline CDR1 is SGHRS and CDR2 is YFSETQ. The CDR3 runs 17 residues. Trimming took 5 bases from V and 9 from J, leaving 27 bases between them. The CDR3 spells CASSFPSRGDTGAIQYF. CDR3 nucleotides: TGCGCCAGCAGTTTTCCCAGTAGGGGGGACACAGGGGCCATTCAGTACTTC.

The chain employs TRBV7-8 and TRBJ2-3, with D unresolved. V was trimmed by 4 bases and J by 8 bases, leaving 19 bases between them. Germline CDR1 and CDR2: SGHVS and FQNEAQ. The CDR3 is 15 residues long. CDR3 region: CASSSPPLLSGTQYF. The DNA for the CDR3 is TGTGCCAGCAGCTCCCCCCCACTGCTTTCGGGTACGCAGTATTTT.

The chain uses TRBV19 and TRBJ1-2, with D unresolved. The CDR3 extends over 15 amino acids. The V end lost 4 bases, the J end lost 10 bases, and 22 bases lay between the germline ends. The germline gives CDR1 LNHDA, CDR2 SQIVND (reference sequence). The CDR3 protein is CASSKDFGSASTYTF. The CDR3, as DNA: TGTGCCAGTAGTAAGGATTTCGGCTCAGCTTCCACCTACACCTTC.

Concerning this clone itself: The same CDR3 can be traced to other DNA sequences in this sample. CDR3 region: CASSFLNEKLFF. CDR3 DNA: TGTGCCAGCAGTTTTTTAAATGAAAAACTGTTTTTT. The rearrangement links TRBV28 to TRBJ1-4; no definite D call. Germline V lookup: CDR1 MDHEN, CDR2 SYDVKM. V lost 3 bases and J lost 5, with 4 bases in between. This CDR3 region has 12 residues.

For this clone: Other nucleotide sequences from this sample produce the same CDR3. The chain carries TRBV27 and TRBJ2-2; TRBD1 is a possible D gene (5 bases). The V end lost 5 bases, the J end lost 6 bases, and 10 bases lay between the germline ends. Per the germline V gene, CDR1 is MNHEY and CDR2 is SMNVEV (reference sequence). CDR3 length: 13 residues. The CDR3 loop reads CASSVQGAGELFF. DNA of the CDR3: TGTGCCAGCAGTGTTCAGGGCGCCGGGGAGCTGTTTTTT.

V usage is TRBV11-2 and J usage is TRBJ2-2; D remains ambiguous. V was trimmed by 4 bases and J by 0 bases, leaving 12 bases between them. There are 16 residues in the CDR3. The germline CDR1 and CDR2 sequences are SGHAT and FQNNGV. CDR3 sequence (DNA): TGTGCCAGCAGCTCGCTCGGACCAACGAACACCGGGGAGCTGTTTTTT. Residues: CASSSLGPTNTGELFF.